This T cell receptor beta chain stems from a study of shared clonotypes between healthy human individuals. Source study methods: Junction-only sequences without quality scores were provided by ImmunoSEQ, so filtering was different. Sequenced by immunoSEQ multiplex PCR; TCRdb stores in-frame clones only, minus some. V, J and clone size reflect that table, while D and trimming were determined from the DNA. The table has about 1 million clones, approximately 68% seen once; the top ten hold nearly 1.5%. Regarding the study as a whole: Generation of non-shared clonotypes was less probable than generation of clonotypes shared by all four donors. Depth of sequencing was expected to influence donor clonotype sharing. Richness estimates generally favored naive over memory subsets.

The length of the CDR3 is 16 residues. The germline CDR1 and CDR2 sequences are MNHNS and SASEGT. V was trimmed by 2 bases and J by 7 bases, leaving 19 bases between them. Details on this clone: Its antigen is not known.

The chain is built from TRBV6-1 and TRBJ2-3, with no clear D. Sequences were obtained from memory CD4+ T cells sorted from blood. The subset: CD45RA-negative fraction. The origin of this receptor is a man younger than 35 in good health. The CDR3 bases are TGTGCCAGCAGTGAAAATGGAGCCAAGTTGGGTAATACGCAGTATTTT. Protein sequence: CASSENGAKLGNTQYF.